Listed here are 21 T cell receptor beta chains from one sample, sequenced in a study of blood T cell repertoires in COVID-19. Repertoires were generated with immunoSEQ multiplex PCR, while TCRdb's copy carries only in-frame clones and drops some. The table has some 200,000 clones, about nine tenths seen once. Specimen: PBMCs or T cells enriched from blood (not recorded which). The receptors shown here come from a man aged 25-45 years in a cohort exposed to, infected with or recovered from COVID-19 (not recorded which).

V is TRBV20-1 and J is TRBJ2-1; D is ambiguous. V was trimmed by 7 bases and J by 2 bases, leaving 6 bases between them. The CDR3 totals 11 residues. Germline CDR1 DFQATT, CDR2 SNEGSKA (reference sequence). The CDR3 here is CSGQAYNEQFF. In DNA, the CDR3 is TGCAGTGGGCAGGCCTACAATGAGCAGTTCTTC.

The chain employs TRBV7-2 and TRBJ2-3, with D possibly matching TRBD1 (5 bases). The CDR3 runs to 14 residues. Deletions cut 1 base from V and 1 base from J, with 6 bases between. CDR1 is SGHTA, CDR2 FQGNSA, per germline. The DNA for the CDR3 is TGTGCCAGCAGCTTAGTGGGGCGCACAGATACGCAGTATTTT. It translates to CASSLVGRTDTQYF.

The V gene is TRBV15, the J gene TRBJ1-2; D unresolved. CDR1 and CDR2 from the germline V gene are LNHNV and YYDKDF (reference sequence). This CDR3 contains 16 residues. V gave up 0 bases and J gave up 3 bases, with 14 bases separating them. The CDR3 bases are TGTGCCACCAGCAGAGATCTAAGGTCTAGCGACTATGGCTACACCTTC. Its translation: CATSRDLRSSDYGYTF.

This chain links TRBV7-2 with TRBJ2-3; 10 bases match TRBD2. V shed 4 bases, J shed 6 bases, and the junction held 7 bases outside the gene matches. The CDR3 runs to 15 residues. The V gene's germline CDR1 is SGHTA and CDR2 FQGNSA. CDR3 region: CASSSSVTSGDTQYF. As DNA, the CDR3 is TGTGCCAGCAGCTCCTCGGTGACTAGCGGGGATACGCAGTATTTT.

The rearrangement uses TRBV15 and TRBJ1-1, with 7 bases aligning to TRBD1. Germline V CDR1 and CDR2: LNHNV, YYDKDF (reference sequence). This CDR3 spans 16 amino acids. The junction had 10 bases not matched to a gene; V was cut back by 3 bases and J by 3 bases. CDR3 residues: CATSRPTGRGYTEAFF. The CDR3 nucleotides are TGTGCCACCAGCAGGCCGACAGGGCGAGGTTACACTGAAGCTTTCTTT.

This sequence joins TRBV13 and TRBJ2-1; TRBD2 matches at 13 bases. J gave up 8 bases and V 5 bases, and 9 bases lay outside the gene matches. The CDR3 has 16 amino acids. Looked up from germline, CDR1 is PRHDT and CDR2 is FYEKMQ (reference sequence). The CDR3 protein is CASSRKLAGGPDEQFF. The CDR3 DNA is TGTGCCAGCAGCCGCAAACTAGCGGGAGGGCCGGATGAGCAGTTCTTC.

The V gene is TRBV27, the J gene TRBJ1-6; tentative D call: TRBD1 (5 bases). Germline CDR1 and CDR2: MNHEY and SMNVEV (reference sequence). The V end was cut by 4 bases, the J end by 8 bases, with 15 bases between. The CDR3 totals 15 residues. The CDR3 bases are TGTGCCAGCAGTTGGGGGGGACCAGTGGATTCACCCCTCCACTTT. It is translated as CASSWGGPVDSPLHF.

The chain is built from TRBV9 and TRBJ1-1; the D gene is possibly TRBD1 (6 bases). V was pared by 3 bases and J by 1 base, with 7 bases between. This CDR3 spans 13 amino acids. Germline V lookup: CDR1 SGDLS, CDR2 YYNGEE. The CDR3: CASSARGNTEAFF. CDR3 coding DNA: TGTGCCAGCAGCGCCAGGGGGAACACTGAAGCTTTCTTT.

As DNA, the CDR3 is TGTGCCATCGGTTATTTCTGGGGCTTAGCGGCTAACACCGGGGAGCTGTTTTTT. Amino acid sequence: CAIGYFWGLAANTGELFF. The J gene is TRBJ2-2, the V gene TRBV10-3; TRBD2 might be the D (6 bases). The CDR3 is 18 amino acids. The V end was cut by 8 bases, the J end by 2 bases, with 24 bases between. Germline-derived CDR1 and CDR2 are ENHRY and SYGVKD.

V is TRBV27 and J is TRBJ1-5; the D gene is possibly TRBD1 (6 bases). Trimming removed 5 bases from V and 7 bases from J, with 18 bases in between. CDR1 is MNHEY, CDR2 SMNVEV, per germline (reference sequence). CDR3 length equals 15 residues. CDR3 sequence (DNA): TGTGCCAGCAGTCAAACTGCCGGCAGGGGACAGCCCCAGCATTTT. It specifies CASSQTAGRGQPQHF.

The rearrangement uses TRBV28 and TRBJ1-4; TRBD1 matches 7 bases. The CDR3 is 14 amino acids. Per germline, CDR1 MDHEN and CDR2 SYDVKM. V shed 8 bases, J shed 3 bases, and the junction held 6 bases outside the gene matches. CDR3 region: CASQPDRSNEKLFF. As DNA, the CDR3 is TGTGCCAGCCAACCGGACAGGTCTAATGAAAAACTGTTTTTT.

The CDR3 reads CASSLGARGSNEKLFF. As DNA, the CDR3 is TGTGCCAGCAGCTTAGGGGCCAGGGGCTCTAATGAAAAACTGTTTTTT. The J gene is TRBJ1-4, the V gene TRBV13, with D perhaps matching TRBD1 (6 bases). The CDR3 length is 16 residues. V gave up 0 bases and J gave up 3 bases, with 11 bases separating them. Germline V gene sequence: CDR1 PRHDT, CDR2 FYEKMQ (reference sequence).

J is TRBJ1-2 and V is TRBV11-2; D uncertain. V was pared by 1 base and J by 4 bases, with 10 bases between. Germline values: CDR1 SGHAT, CDR2 FQNNGV. This CDR3 contains 14 residues. CDR3 loop: CASSLGLEGYGYTF. CDR3 sequence (DNA): TGTGCCAGCAGCTTAGGACTTGAAGGCTATGGCTACACCTTC. Together with reference TRBV11-2 and TRBJ1-2, the CDR3 gives the full variable domain: EAGVAQSPRYKIIEKRQSVAFWCNPISGHATLYWYQQILGQGPKLLIQFQNNGVVDDSQLPKDRFSAERLKGVDSTLKIQPAKLEDSAVYLCASSLGLEGYGYTFGSGTRLTVV.

This clone was seen a handful of times. The V call is TRBV7-8, the J call TRBJ1-1; possibly TRBD1 for D (6 bases). The V gene's germline CDR1 is SGHVS and CDR2 FQNEAQ. Trimming left V 7 bases short and J 0 bases short, with 12 bases between. The length of the CDR3 is 14 residues. CDR3 protein: CASTKGQLNTEAFF. CDR3 DNA sequence: TGTGCCAGCACCAAAGGACAGTTGAACACTGAAGCTTTCTTT.

The V call is TRBV19, the J call TRBJ2-2; 7 positions agree with TRBD2. The CDR3 covers 16 residues. Germline-derived CDR1 and CDR2 are LNHDA and SQIVND (reference sequence). The ends lost 6 bases at V and 2 bases at J; junction bases unmatched: 9. This chain's CDR3 is CASSVSSGANTGELFF. In DNA form, the CDR3 reads TGTGCCAGTAGCGTCTCTAGCGGAGCTAACACCGGGGAGCTGTTTTTT. Full variable domain (outside the CDR3, taken from reference TRBV19 and TRBJ2-2): DGGITQSPKYLFRKEGQNVTLSCEQNLNHDAMYWYRQDPGQGLRLIYYSQIVNDFQKGDIAEGYSVSREKKESFPLTVTSAQKNPTAFYLCASSVSSGANTGELFFGEGSRLTVL.

This chain connects TRBV7-9 to TRBJ2-7; 8 bases agree with TRBD2. In germline, CDR1 is SEHNR, CDR2 FQNEAQ (reference sequence). CDR3 size: 17 residues. Unmatched junction bases numbered 21, after V lost 7 bases and J lost 7 bases. CDR3 protein: CASKSGLAGPPGMEQYF. The CDR3 coding sequence is TGTGCCAGCAAGAGCGGGCTAGCGGGTCCTCCTGGGATGGAGCAGTACTTC.

The chain has TRBV2 and TRBJ2-4, with TRBD1 matching 9 bases. V was pared by 8 bases and J by 5 bases, with 10 bases of the junction left unmatched. Germline V gene sequence: CDR1 SNHLY, CDR2 FYNNEI. The CDR3 has 15 residues. The DNA of the CDR3 is TGTGCCAGCCACCGGGACAGGGTGAGGGAAAACATTCAGTACTTC. It encodes CASHRDRVRENIQYF.

The V and J genes are TRBV12-3 or TRBV12-4 and TRBJ2-1; D not resolved. CDR3 length: 12 amino acids. V lost 3 bases, J lost 6 bases, and 6 bases lay in between. The CDR3 DNA reads as TGTGCCAGCAGTTTTACAGTCAATGAGCAGTTCTTC. As protein: CASSFTVNEQFF.

The rearrangement joins TRBV9 to TRBJ2-4; TRBD1 aligns across 9 bases. This CDR3 spans 13 amino acids. Losses at the gene ends were 2 bases for V and 7 bases for J; bases not matched to a gene: 1. CDR1 is SGDLS, CDR2 YYNGEE, per germline. The CDR3 is CASSVDRGNIQYF. The CDR3 region has the DNA TGTGCCAGCAGCGTCGACAGGGGGAACATTCAGTACTTC.

The V and J genes are TRBV14 and TRBJ1-1; 7 bases are a match to TRBD1. The CDR3 length is 15 residues. V gave up 5 bases and J gave up 0 bases; unmatched junction bases: 6. The V gene's germline CDR1 is SGHDN and CDR2 FVKESK. The CDR3 region has the DNA TGTGCCAGCAGCAAAAACAGGGGCTTGAACACTGAAGCTTTCTTT. Amino acid sequence: CASSKNRGLNTEAFF.

This clone has a single count. The V call is TRBV28, the J call TRBJ1-3, with D maybe TRBD1 (6 bases). This CDR3 has 16 amino acids. The germline gives CDR1 MDHEN, CDR2 SYDVKM. The ends were cut back, 3 bases at V and 4 bases at J, with 16 bases in the middle. In nucleotides, the CDR3 is TGTGCCAGCAGTTTGAGGGGGAACTCGGCGGGAAACACCATATATTTT. Its translation: CASSLRGNSAGNTIYF.